This T cell receptor beta chain was captured in a study of T cell responses to AZD1222 COVID-19 vaccine. Generated by immunoSEQ multiplex PCR, the TCRdb table keeps only in-frame clones and is missing some. The sample holds tens of thousands of clones, 85% to 90% seen once. The germline V gene encodes CDR1 MGHRA and CDR2 YSYEKL. Trimming cost V 0 bases and J 9 bases, with 12 bases left between them. The CDR3 totals 14 residues. The receptor was isolated from an adult in good health. The source material was peripheral blood, sampled on day 0 of AZD1222 vaccination. The chain employs TRBV4-1 and TRBJ2-4, with D uncertain. CDR3 DNA: TGCGCCAGCAGCCAAGATCGGGCGGTCGGCATTCAGTACTTC. Its protein product is CASSQDRAVGIQYF.